This T cell receptor (beta chain) emerged from a study of blood T cell repertoires in COVID-19. About the research overall: Sample material is recorded as cDNA or gDNA derived from T cells, B-cell-depleted T cells, or PBMCs.

CDR1 and CDR2 from the germline V gene are MNHEY and SMNVEV (reference sequence). The ends were cut back, 5 bases at V and 7 bases at J, with 18 bases in the middle. This CDR3 contains 14 residues. Authors' methods: Reference gene primer amplification gave estimated nucleated cell counts. Only in-frame clones appear in the TCRdb table, and some are missing; sequencing was by immunoSEQ multiplex PCR. V, J and clone size derive from that table, while D and trimming were established from the DNA sequence. In the table there are 400,000 to 550,000 clones, approximately 90% of which are singletons. This sequence was found in a woman in her thirties with acute or convalescent COVID-19. The sequenced material came from peripheral blood. This chain joins TRBV27 and TRBJ2-7; D may be TRBD2 (5 bases). The CDR3 nucleotides read TGTGCCAGCAGTCCCTCGGGGTTAGGCTGGGAGCAGTACTTC. This codes for CASSPSGLGWEQYF.